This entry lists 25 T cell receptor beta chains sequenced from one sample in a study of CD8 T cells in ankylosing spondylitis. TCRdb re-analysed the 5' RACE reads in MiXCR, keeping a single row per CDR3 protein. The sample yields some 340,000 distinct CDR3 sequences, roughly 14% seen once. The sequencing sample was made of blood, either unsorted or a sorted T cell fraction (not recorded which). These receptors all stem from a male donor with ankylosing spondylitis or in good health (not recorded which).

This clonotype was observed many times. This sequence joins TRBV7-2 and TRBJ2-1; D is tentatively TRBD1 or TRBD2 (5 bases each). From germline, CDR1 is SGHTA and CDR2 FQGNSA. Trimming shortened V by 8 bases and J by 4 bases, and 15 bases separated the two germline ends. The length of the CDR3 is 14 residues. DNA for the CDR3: TGTGCCAGCTCGAACGGGGCCTTATACAATGAGCAGTTCTTC. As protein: CASSNGALYNEQFF.

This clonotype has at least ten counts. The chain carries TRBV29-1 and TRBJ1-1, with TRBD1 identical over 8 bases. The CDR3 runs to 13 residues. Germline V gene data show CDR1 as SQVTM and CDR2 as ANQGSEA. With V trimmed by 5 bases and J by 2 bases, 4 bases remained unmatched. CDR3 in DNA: TGCAGCGTTACGGGACAGGCAAACACTGAAGCTTTCTTT. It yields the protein CSVTGQANTEAFF.

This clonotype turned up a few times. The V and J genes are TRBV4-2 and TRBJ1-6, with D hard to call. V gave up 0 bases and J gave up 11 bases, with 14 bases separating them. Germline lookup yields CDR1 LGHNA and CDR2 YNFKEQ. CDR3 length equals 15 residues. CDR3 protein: CASSQDFSNGAPLHF. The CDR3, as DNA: TGTGCCAGCAGCCAAGATTTTTCCAACGGAGCACCCCTCCACTTT.

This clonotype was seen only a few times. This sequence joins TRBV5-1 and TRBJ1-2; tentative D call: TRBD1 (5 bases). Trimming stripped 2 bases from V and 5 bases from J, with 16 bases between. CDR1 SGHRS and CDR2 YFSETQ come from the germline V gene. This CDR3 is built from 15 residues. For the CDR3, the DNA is TGCGCCAGCAGCTTAGGGACCGAAAAAATATATGGCTACACCTTC. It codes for CASSLGTEKIYGYTF. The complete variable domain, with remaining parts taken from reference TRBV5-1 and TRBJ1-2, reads KAGVTQTPRYLIKTRGQQVTLSCSPISGHRSVSWYQQTPGQGLQFLFEYFSETQRNKGNFPGRFSGRQFSNSRSEMNVSTLELGDSALYLCASSLGTEKIYGYTFGSGTRLTVV.

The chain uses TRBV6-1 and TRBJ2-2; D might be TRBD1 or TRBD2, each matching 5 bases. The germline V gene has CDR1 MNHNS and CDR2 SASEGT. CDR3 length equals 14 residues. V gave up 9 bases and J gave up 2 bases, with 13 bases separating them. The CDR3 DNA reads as TGTGCCAGGTCCCGGGACGGCAACACCGGGGAGCTGTTTTTT. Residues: CARSRDGNTGELFF.

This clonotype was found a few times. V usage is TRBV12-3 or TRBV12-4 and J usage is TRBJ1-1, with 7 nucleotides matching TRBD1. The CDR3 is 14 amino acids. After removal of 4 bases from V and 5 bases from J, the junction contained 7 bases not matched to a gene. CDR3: CASSWGQSKTEAFF. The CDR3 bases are TGTGCCAGCAGTTGGGGACAGTCAAAAACTGAAGCTTTCTTT.

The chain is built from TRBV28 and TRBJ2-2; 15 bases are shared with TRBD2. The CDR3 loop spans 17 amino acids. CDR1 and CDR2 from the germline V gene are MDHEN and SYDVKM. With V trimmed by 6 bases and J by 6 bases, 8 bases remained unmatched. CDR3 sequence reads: CASRGPGLAGGAGELFF. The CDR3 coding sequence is TGTGCCAGCAGAGGTCCGGGACTAGCGGGAGGAGCCGGGGAGCTGTTTTTT.

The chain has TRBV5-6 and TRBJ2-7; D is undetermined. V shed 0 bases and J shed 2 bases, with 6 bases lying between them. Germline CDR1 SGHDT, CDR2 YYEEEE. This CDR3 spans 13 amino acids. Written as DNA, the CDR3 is TGTGCCAGCAGCTTGGGGACCACCTACGAGCAGTACTTC. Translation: CASSLGTTYEQYF.

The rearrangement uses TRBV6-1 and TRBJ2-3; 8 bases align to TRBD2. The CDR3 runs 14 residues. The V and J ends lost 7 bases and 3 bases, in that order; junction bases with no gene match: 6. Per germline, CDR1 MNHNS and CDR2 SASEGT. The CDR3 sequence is CASTGRDPTDTQYF. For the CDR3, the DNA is TGTGCCAGCACCGGGAGGGATCCGACAGATACGCAGTATTTT.

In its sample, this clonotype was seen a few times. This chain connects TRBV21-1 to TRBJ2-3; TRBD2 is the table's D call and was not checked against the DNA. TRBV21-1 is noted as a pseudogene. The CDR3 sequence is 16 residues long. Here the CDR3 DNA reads TGTGCCAGCAGCAAAACCGGGACTAGCCGGACAGATACGCAGTATTTT. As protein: CASSKTGTSRTDTQYF.

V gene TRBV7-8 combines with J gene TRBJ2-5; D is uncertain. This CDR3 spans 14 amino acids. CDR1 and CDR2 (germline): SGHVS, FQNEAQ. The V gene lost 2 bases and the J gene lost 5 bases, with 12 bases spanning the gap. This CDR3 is CASSLTNPFETQYF. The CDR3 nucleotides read TGTGCCAGCAGCTTAACTAACCCGTTTGAGACCCAGTACTTC.

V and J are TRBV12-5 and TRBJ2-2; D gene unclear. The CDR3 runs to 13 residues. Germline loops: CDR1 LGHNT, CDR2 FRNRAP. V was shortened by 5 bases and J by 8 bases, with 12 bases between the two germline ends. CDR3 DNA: TGTGCTAGTGGTGTGGACCCCAGGGGGGAGCTGTTTTTT. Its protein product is CASGVDPRGELFF.

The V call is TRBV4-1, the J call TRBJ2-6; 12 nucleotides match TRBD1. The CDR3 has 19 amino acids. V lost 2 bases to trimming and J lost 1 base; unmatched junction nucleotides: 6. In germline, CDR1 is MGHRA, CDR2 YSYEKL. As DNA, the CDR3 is TGCGCCAGCAGCCAAATCCCGGGACAGGGGGCGTCTGGGGCCAACGTCCTGACTTTC. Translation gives CASSQIPGQGASGANVLTF.

The chain's CDR3 is CASSYSNGGLYNEQFF. The CDR3, as DNA: TGTGCCAGCAGTTACTCGAATGGGGGCCTATACAATGAGCAGTTCTTC. The gene calls are TRBV6-2 or TRBV6-3 and TRBJ2-1; TRBD1 might be the D (6 bases). V was clipped by 0 bases and J by 4 bases, with 13 bases between them. The CDR3 covers 16 residues. From germline, CDR1 is MNHEY and CDR2 SVGEGT.

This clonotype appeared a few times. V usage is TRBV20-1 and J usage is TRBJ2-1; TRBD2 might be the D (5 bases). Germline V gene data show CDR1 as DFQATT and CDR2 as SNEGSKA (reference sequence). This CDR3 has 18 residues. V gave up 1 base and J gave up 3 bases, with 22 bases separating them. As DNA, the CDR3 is TGCAGTGCTAGAGTGTTCGGATCGACTACCGAGCTCTACAATGAGCAGTTCTTC. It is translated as CSARVFGSTTELYNEQFF.

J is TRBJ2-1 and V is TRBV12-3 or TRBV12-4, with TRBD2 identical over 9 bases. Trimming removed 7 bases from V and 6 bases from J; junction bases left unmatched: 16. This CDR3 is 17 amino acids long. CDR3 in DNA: TGTGCCAGCACCCCGGGGGTAGCGGGAGACACCTCCAATGAGCAGTTCTTC. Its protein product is CASTPGVAGDTSNEQFF.

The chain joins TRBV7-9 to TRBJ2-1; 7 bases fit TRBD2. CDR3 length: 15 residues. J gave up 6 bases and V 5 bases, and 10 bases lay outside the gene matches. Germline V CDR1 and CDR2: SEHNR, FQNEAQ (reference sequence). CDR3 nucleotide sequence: TGTGCCAGCAGCACCGGTTGGGCGGGAGCCAATGAGCAGTTCTTC. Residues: CASSTGWAGANEQFF. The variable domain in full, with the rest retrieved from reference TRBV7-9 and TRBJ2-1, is DTGVSQNPRHKITKRGQNVTFRCDPISEHNRLYWYRQTLGQGPEFLTYFQNEAQLEKSRLLSDRFSAERPKGSFSTLEIQRTEQGDSAMYLCASSTGWAGANEQFFGPGTRLTVL.

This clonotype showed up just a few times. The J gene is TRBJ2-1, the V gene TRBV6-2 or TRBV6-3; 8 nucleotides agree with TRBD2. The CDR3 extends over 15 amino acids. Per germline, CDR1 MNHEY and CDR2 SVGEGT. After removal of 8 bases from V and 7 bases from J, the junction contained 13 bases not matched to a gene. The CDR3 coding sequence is TGTGCCAGCTATTTTGCTAGCGGGCCCCGGAATGAGCAGTTCTTC. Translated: CASYFASGPRNEQFF.

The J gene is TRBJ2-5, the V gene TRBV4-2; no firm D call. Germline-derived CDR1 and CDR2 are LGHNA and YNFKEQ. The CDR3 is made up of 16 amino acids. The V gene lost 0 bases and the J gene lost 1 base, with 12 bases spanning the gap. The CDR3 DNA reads TGTGCCAGCAGCCAAGATCATGGGGTTTCCCAAGAGACCCAGTACTTC. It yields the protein CASSQDHGVSQETQYF.

In DNA form, the CDR3 reads TGTGCCAGCAGCCGCGGGACAGGATTTAACACCGGGGAGCTGTTTTTT. It encodes CASSRGTGFNTGELFF. This sequence joins TRBV3-1 and TRBJ2-2; TRBD1 matches at 8 bases. The V gene's germline CDR1 is LGHDT and CDR2 YNNKEL (reference sequence). With 4 bases clipped from V and 2 bases from J, the junction kept 6 bases outside the gene matches. The CDR3 length is 16 residues.

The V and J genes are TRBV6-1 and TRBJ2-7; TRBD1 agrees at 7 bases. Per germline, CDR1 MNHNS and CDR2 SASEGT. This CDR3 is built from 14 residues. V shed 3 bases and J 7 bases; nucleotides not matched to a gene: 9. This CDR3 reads CASSDMTGLREQYF. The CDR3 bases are TGTGCCAGCAGTGATATGACAGGGCTGAGAGAGCAGTACTTC.

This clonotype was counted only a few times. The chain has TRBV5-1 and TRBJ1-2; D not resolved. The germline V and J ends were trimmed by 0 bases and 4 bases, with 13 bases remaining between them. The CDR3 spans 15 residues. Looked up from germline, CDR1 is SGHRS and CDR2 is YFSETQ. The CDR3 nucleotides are TGCGCCAGCAGCTTGGCCAGTCAACCGACCTATGGCTACACCTTC. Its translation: CASSLASQPTYGYTF.

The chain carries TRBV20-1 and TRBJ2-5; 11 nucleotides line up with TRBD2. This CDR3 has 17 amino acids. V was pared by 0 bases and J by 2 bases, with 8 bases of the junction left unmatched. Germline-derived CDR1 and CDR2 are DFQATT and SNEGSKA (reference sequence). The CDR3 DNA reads TGCAGTGCTAGAGATGTCCTAGCGGGAGGTCTACAAGAGACCCAGTACTTC. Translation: CSARDVLAGGLQETQYF.

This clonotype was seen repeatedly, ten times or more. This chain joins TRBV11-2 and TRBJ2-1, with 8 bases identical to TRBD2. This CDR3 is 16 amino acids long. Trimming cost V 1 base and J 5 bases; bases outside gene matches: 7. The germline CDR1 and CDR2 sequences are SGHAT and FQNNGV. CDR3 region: CASSLGGTSSHNEQFF. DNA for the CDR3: TGTGCCAGCAGCTTAGGTGGGACTAGTTCCCACAATGAGCAGTTCTTC. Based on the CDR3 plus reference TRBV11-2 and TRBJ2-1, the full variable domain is EAGVAQSPRYKIIEKRQSVAFWCNPISGHATLYWYQQILGQGPKLLIQFQNNGVVDDSQLPKDRFSAERLKGVDSTLKIQPAKLEDSAVYLCASSLGGTSSHNEQFFGPGTRLTVL.

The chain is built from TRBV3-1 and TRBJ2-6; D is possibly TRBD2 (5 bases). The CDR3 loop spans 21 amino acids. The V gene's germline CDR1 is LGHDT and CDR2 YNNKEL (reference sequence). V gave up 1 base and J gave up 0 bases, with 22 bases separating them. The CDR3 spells CASSQGGSAGHIRSGANVLTF. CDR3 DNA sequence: TGTGCCAGCAGCCAAGGAGGGTCGGCCGGCCATATTCGCTCTGGGGCCAACGTCCTGACTTTC.